A selection of T cell receptor beta chains follows, all from one sample in a study of blood T cell repertoires in COVID-19. Here immunoSEQ multiplex PCR was the method, and the copy in TCRdb shows in-frame clones only, minus some. The table has about 400,000 clones, more than 70% seen once. The sequenced sample was peripheral blood. The receptor source for this set is a man aged 35-49 years with acute or convalescent COVID-19. CDR3s include the opening cysteine and the closing phenylalanine or tryptophan. The D gene is left open where the match is weak. Where a row states a size, it is once, few, many or the class of an expanded clone; other rows omit it.

v_call,j_call,clone_size,d_call,cdr3_aa,cdr3_nt
TRBV28,TRBJ2-1,.,.,CASMDSRGGNDEQFF,TGTGCCAGCATGGACAGTAGAGGAGGAAACGATGAGCAGTTCTTC
TRBV9,TRBJ1-5,.,TRBD1,CASSVSSGGNQPQHF,TGTGCCAGCAGCGTATCGTCAGGGGGTAATCAGCCCCAGCATTTT
TRBV7-2,TRBJ1-5,.,.,CASSPGGDQPQHF,TGTGCCAGCAGCCCTGGGGGGGATCAGCCCCAGCATTTT
TRBV6-4,TRBJ2-7,.,TRBD1,CASSEQGFGEQYF,TGTGCCAGCAGTGAACAGGGGTTTGGCGAGCAGTACTTC
TRBV6-6,TRBJ1-1,.,.,CASSVREAWTEAFF,TGTGCCAGCAGTGTCAGGGAAGCGTGGACTGAAGCTTTCTTT
TRBV28,TRBJ1-4,.,.,CASSLEGATNEKLFF,TGTGCCAGCAGTTTGGAAGGGGCTACTAATGAAAAACTGTTTTTT
TRBV27,TRBJ2-7,.,.,CASSGGTYEQYF,TGTGCCAGCAGCGGCGGGACCTACGAGCAGTACTTC
TRBV6-1,TRBJ1-1,.,.,CASSEARLSEAFF,TGTGCCAGCAGTGAAGCGCGTCTTTCTGAAGCTTTCTTT
TRBV7-2,TRBJ2-3,.,TRBD2,CASSLSGGAADTQYF,TGTGCCAGCAGCCTTAGCGGGGGGGCCGCAGATACGCAGTATTTT
TRBV6-2/TRBV6-3,TRBJ1-4,.,.,CASSWTAGNEKLFF,TGTGCCAGCAGTTGGACAGCCGGTAATGAAAAACTGTTTTTT
TRBV27,TRBJ1-1,.,TRBD1,CASSLGQGYTEAFF,TGTGCCAGCAGTTTAGGACAGGGGTACACTGAAGCTTTCTTT
TRBV2,TRBJ1-2,.,TRBD1,CASSTGGGYGYTF,TGTGCCAGCAGCACAGGGGGCGGCTATGGCTACACCTTC
TRBV27,TRBJ2-1,.,.,CASSWGVNEQFF,TGTGCCAGCAGTTGGGGGGTGAATGAGCAGTTCTTC
TRBV19,TRBJ1-5,.,.,CASSIAGGNQPQHF,TGTGCCAGTAGTATAGCAGGGGGCAATCAGCCCCAGCATTTT
TRBV7-2,TRBJ2-2,.,.,CASSLRQAGELFF,TGTGCCAGCAGCCTCCGACAGGCCGGGGAGCTGTTTTTT
TRBV7-2,TRBJ1-2,once,.,CASRRVGGAEGYTF,TGTGCCAGCAGAAGGGTCGGGGGGGCGGAAGGCTACACCTTC
TRBV15,TRBJ2-3,.,.,CATSYRGTSTDTQYF,TGTGCCACCAGCTATCGGGGGACTAGCACAGATACGCAGTATTTT
TRBV11-3,TRBJ2-5,.,.,CASSPPGEETQYF,TGTGCCAGCAGCCCCCCAGGGGAAGAGACCCAGTACTTC
TRBV6-5,TRBJ1-2,.,.,CASRYTVNYGYTF,TGTGCCAGCAGATACACGGTTAACTATGGCTACACCTTC
TRBV27,TRBJ2-7,.,.,CASSSFTSESYEQYF,TGTGCCAGCAGTTCATTCACTAGTGAAAGCTACGAGCAGTACTTC
TRBV15,TRBJ1-2,.,TRBD1,CATSSTFRTGNYGYTF,TGTGCCACCAGCAGTACGTTCAGGACAGGCAACTATGGCTACACCTTC
TRBV9,TRBJ1-5,.,.,CASSAGQSNQPQHF,TGTGCCAGCAGCGCAGGACAGAGTAATCAGCCCCAGCATTTT
TRBV27,TRBJ1-5,.,.,CASSPSTGSNQPQHF,TGTGCCAGCAGTCCATCGACAGGTAGCAATCAGCCCCAGCATTTT
TRBV7-2,TRBJ2-3,.,TRBD2,CASSSGLAGPRDTQYF,TGTGCCAGCAGCTCGGGACTAGCGGGCCCTAGGGATACGCAGTATTTT
TRBV2,TRBJ2-1,.,TRBD2,CASRDRGLARNEQFF,TGTGCCAGCAGGGATCGCGGACTAGCACGCAATGAGCAGTTCTTC
TRBV27,TRBJ1-6,few,.,CASSLEAYLPLHF,TGTGCCAGCAGTTTGGAGGCCTACTTGCCCCTCCACTTT
TRBV4-3,TRBJ2-7,.,.,CASSQSTAGAGDEQYF,TGCGCCAGCAGCCAGTCTACAGCAGGGGCTGGAGACGAGCAGTACTTC
TRBV28,TRBJ1-2,few,TRBD1,CASSLGTGLNYGYTF,TGTGCCAGCAGCCTAGGGACAGGGCTAAACTATGGCTACACCTTC
TRBV6-6,TRBJ1-6,once,.,CASSPRGNNSPLHF,TGTGCCAGCAGCCCACGGGGGAATAATTCACCCCTCCACTTT
TRBV19,TRBJ1-2,.,TRBD1,CASVNPGQGANYGYTF,TGTGCCAGCGTAAATCCGGGACAGGGAGCTAACTATGGCTACACCTTC
TRBV11-3,TRBJ2-1,.,.,CASSLAGGRANEQFF,TGTGCCAGCAGCTTAGCGGGGGGCAGGGCAAATGAGCAGTTCTTC
TRBV19,TRBJ1-3,.,.,CASSMGRSSGNTIYF,TGTGCCAGTAGTATGGGGAGGAGCTCTGGAAACACCATATATTTT
TRBV5-1,TRBJ2-2,.,.,CASMGQLRNTGELFF,TGCGCCAGCATGGGGCAGTTGAGGAACACCGGGGAGCTGTTTTTT
TRBV6-5,TRBJ2-1,.,TRBD2,CASSSLAGGLYEQFF,TGTGCCAGCAGTTCTCTAGCGGGGGGGCTGTATGAGCAGTTCTTC
TRBV4-2,TRBJ1-6,.,.,CASSQDVEGGRRNSPLHF,TGTGCCAGCAGCCAAGATGTGGAGGGCGGGAGGCGGAATTCACCCCTCCACTTT
TRBV7-9,TRBJ2-3,.,TRBD1,CASSSQGDTDTQYF,TGTGCCAGCAGCTCCCAGGGGGACACAGATACGCAGTATTTT
TRBV24-1,TRBJ1-6,few,.,CATSEGGPNSPLHF,TGTGCCACCAGTGAGGGGGGGCCGAATTCACCCCTCCACTTT
TRBV30,TRBJ1-2,.,.,CAWGGRGFIIDYGYTF,TGTGCCTGGGGGGGCAGGGGATTTATTATTGACTATGGCTACACCTTC
TRBV29-1,TRBJ1-1,.,.,CSVEGWTVTEAFF,TGCAGCGTTGAAGGCTGGACAGTTACTGAAGCTTTCTTT
TRBV12-5,TRBJ2-1,.,TRBD1,CASGLETGGAYNEQFF,TGTGCTAGTGGTTTGGAAACAGGGGGCGCCTACAATGAGCAGTTCTTC
TRBV29-1,TRBJ1-5,.,.,CSVDVGGSNQPQHF,TGCAGCGTTGATGTCGGGGGTAGCAATCAGCCCCAGCATTTT